This T cell receptor (beta chain) was sequenced in a study of T cell repertoires in cytomegalovirus infection. As for the study in general: Indications came from public TCR beta signatures; they pointed to CMV infection and to a matching HLA type. Study observations and caveats: CMV-specific HLA-C-restricted TCR beta clonotypes dominated the ex vivo response.

The V and J ends lost 5 bases and 2 bases respectively, with 14 bases between them. Germline-derived CDR1 and CDR2 are KGHDR and SFDVKD. The CDR3 runs 15 residues. TCRdb re-called the reads through MiXCR, storing one row per CDR3 protein. The table records roughly 140,000 distinct CDR3 sequences, around 22% of them present only once. Comment on this clonotype: Its cognate antigen is unknown.

The sequenced sample consisted of PBMCs. The rearrangement links TRBV24-1 to TRBJ2-5; possibly TRBD1 or TRBD2 for D (6 bases each). This clonotype was obtained from a human donor in good health (CMV status not recorded). Some clones in this sample may be carry-over from other donors' samples. The CDR3 is CATSGLRGGQETQYF. In DNA, the CDR3 is TGTGCCACCAGTGGCCTGAGAGGGGGGCAAGAGACCCAGTACTTC.